This is a list of T cell receptor beta chains from one sample in a study of shared clonotypes between healthy human individuals. Generated by immunoSEQ multiplex PCR, the TCRdb table keeps only in-frame clones and is missing some. The repertoire consists of approximately 620,000 clones, with roughly 97% occurring once and the leading ten covering around 0.058%. Sequenced material: naive CD4+ T cells sorted from blood. The receptors were gathered from a woman aged 30 to 39 in good health. The CDR3 runs from the conserved cysteine through the conserved F or W. The D gene is left open where the match is weak. Clone size appears in some rows only: once, few, many, or a class for an expanded clone.

v_call	j_call	d_call	clone_size	cdr3_nt	cdr3_aa
TRBV6-1	TRBJ2-7	TRBD1	-	TGTGCCAGCAGACAGGGGATACGGGATCACGAGCAGTACTTC	CASRQGIRDHEQYF
TRBV19	TRBJ1-5	-	-	TGTGCCAGTAGTATGGGGGGGCATCAGCCCCAGCATTTT	CASSMGGHQPQHF
TRBV18	TRBJ2-7	-	-	TGTGCCAGCTCACCACCAGGCAGGGAAGGCGAGCAGTACTTC	CASSPPGREGEQYF
TRBV11-2	TRBJ1-1	-	-	TGTGCCAGCAGCTTAGTGCCACTTCAGAACACTGAAGCTTTCTTT	CASSLVPLQNTEAFF
TRBV6-5	TRBJ2-4	TRBD2	-	TGTGCCAGCAGGGGACTAGAAGGCGACATTCAGTACTTC	CASRGLEGDIQYF
TRBV6-4	TRBJ1-1	-	once	TGTGCCAGCAGTGACACACGAACAGGGTTAGGAGCTTTCTTT	CASSDTRTGLGAFF
TRBV4-2	TRBJ1-5	-	-	TGTGCCAGCAGCCAAGTTGATCAGCCCCAGCATTTT	CASSQVDQPQHF
TRBV5-4	TRBJ1-3	-	once	TGTGCCAGCAGCTTCCGCCCCCAGGGCTACTCTGGAAACACCATATATTTT	CASSFRPQGYSGNTIYF
TRBV7-2	TRBJ1-2	TRBD1	-	TGTGCCAGCAGCGCCGGGACAGGGGGCTGGGGCTACACCTTC	CASSAGTGGWGYTF
TRBV10-1	TRBJ2-7	TRBD2	once	TGCGCCAGCAGCCCCGGGGGGGAGGGCCTCCAGTACTTC	CASSPGGEGLQYF
TRBV30	TRBJ1-2	-	-	TGTGCCTGGAGTTACGGAAGACGAAGTGGCTACACCTTC	CAWSYGRRSGYTF
TRBV13	TRBJ2-2	TRBD2	-	TGTGCCAGCAGCTTACGGGCTAGCGGTCCGGGGGAGCTGTTTTTT	CASSLRASGPGELFF
TRBV9	TRBJ2-2	TRBD2	-	TGTGCCAGCAGCGTAGTCGCTAGCGGAAACACCGGGGAGCTGTTTTTT	CASSVVASGNTGELFF
TRBV28	TRBJ1-2	-	-	TGTGCCAGCAGTATTGGGGGAGGCTACACCTTC	CASSIGGGYTF
TRBV6-4	TRBJ2-2	-	-	TGTGCCAGCAGTCTCACGAACACCGGGGAGCTGTTTTTT	CASSLTNTGELFF